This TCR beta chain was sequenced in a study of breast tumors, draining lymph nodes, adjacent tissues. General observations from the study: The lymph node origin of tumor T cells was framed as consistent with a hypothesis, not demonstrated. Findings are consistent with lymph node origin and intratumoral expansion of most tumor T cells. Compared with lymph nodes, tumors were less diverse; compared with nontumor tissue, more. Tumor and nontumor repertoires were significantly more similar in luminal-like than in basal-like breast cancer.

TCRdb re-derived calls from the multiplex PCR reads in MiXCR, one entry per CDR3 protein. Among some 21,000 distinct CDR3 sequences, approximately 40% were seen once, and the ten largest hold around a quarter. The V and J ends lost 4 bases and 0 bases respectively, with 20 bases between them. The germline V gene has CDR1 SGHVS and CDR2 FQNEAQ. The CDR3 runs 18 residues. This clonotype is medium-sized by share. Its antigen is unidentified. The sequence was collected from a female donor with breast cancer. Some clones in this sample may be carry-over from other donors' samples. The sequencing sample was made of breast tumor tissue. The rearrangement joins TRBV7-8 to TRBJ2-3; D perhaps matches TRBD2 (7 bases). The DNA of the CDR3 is TGTGCCAGCAGCTCAAAATGGGGGGGCGGGGGAAGCACAGATACGCAGTATTTT. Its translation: CASSSKWGGGGSTDTQYF.